The 30 T cell receptor beta chains listed next were all sequenced from one sample in a study of human T cells and chemical hapten exposure. Each CDR3 protein is one row after TCRdb ran MiXCR on the RACE reads. The data show 250,000 or so distinct CDR3 sequences, with around 7.7% seen just once and more than 1% held by the top ten. Time point meaning: pre-sensitization, week 0. The treatment: therapeutic diphenylcyclopropenone sensitization with weekly scalp DPC. This specimen consisted of whole blood, obtained in connection with sensitization to the hapten diphenylcyclopropenone (DPC). These receptors came from a man aged 18-30 years with alopecia areata. Some clones in this sample may be carry-over from other donors' samples.

Only a few counts were recorded for this clonotype. The rearrangement uses TRBV4-3 and TRBJ1-5; TRBD1 is a possible D gene (6 bases). Looked up from germline, CDR1 is LGHNA and CDR2 is YSLEER. V was trimmed by 0 bases and J by 5 bases, leaving 11 bases between them. The CDR3 loop spans 15 amino acids. As DNA, the CDR3 is TGCGCCAGCAGCCAAGACAGGACAGTATATCAGCCCCAGCATTTT. Amino acids: CASSQDRTVYQPQHF.

V and J are TRBV5-1 and TRBJ2-2; D ambiguous. Germline V gives CDR1 SGHRS, CDR2 YFSETQ. CDR3 size: 14 residues. The germline V and J ends were trimmed by 1 base and 5 bases, with 9 bases remaining between them. The CDR3 reads CASSLSLITGELFF. The CDR3, as DNA: TGCGCCAGCAGCTTGAGCCTAATTACCGGGGAGCTGTTTTTT.

This clonotype was detected a few times. The V gene is TRBV9, the J gene TRBJ2-3; TRBD2 is a possible D gene (7 bases). Trimming pared 0 bases from V and 2 bases from J, leaving 13 bases between. Looked up from germline, CDR1 is SGDLS and CDR2 is YYNGEE. The CDR3 length is 16 residues. CDR3 residues: CASSVAGGGITDTQYF. CDR3 in DNA: TGTGCCAGCAGCGTAGCTGGCGGGGGCATCACAGATACGCAGTATTTT.

This clonotype has a handful of counts. This chain joins TRBV6-6 and TRBJ1-2, with 7 bases that match TRBD1. This CDR3 is built from 13 residues. Germline V gene data show CDR1 as MNHNY and CDR2 as SVGAGI (reference sequence). The trim removed 4 bases at V and 7 bases at J, leaving 6 bases unmatched. The CDR3 reads CASSSDRVGGYTF. The CDR3 DNA sequence: TGTGCCAGCAGTTCCGACAGGGTCGGTGGCTACACCTTC.

The CDR3 sequence: CASVTGAGATTGELFF. For the CDR3, the DNA is TGTGCCAGCGTCACCGGTGCGGGGGCGACCACCGGGGAGCTGTTTTTT. V gene TRBV6-5 combines with J gene TRBJ2-2, with D possibly matching TRBD2 (7 bases). Germline V gene data show CDR1 as MNHEY and CDR2 as SVGAGI. The CDR3 sequence is 16 residues long. The ends were cut back, 8 bases at V and 4 bases at J, with 20 bases in the middle.

This clonotype has a handful of counts. CDR3 region: CASSSIDRYEQYV. DNA for the CDR3: TGTGCCAGCAGCTCGATCGACAGATACGAGCAGTACGTC. This chain uses TRBV7-9 with TRBJ2-7; TRBD1 is a possible D gene (5 bases). This CDR3 region has 13 residues. The V gene lost 4 bases and the J gene lost 4 bases, with 11 bases spanning the gap. Germline assignment: CDR1 SEHNR and CDR2 FQNEAQ (reference sequence).

This clonotype showed up just a few times. The V call is TRBV20-1, the J call TRBJ2-7; weak D call: TRBD1 (5 bases). V was pared by 3 bases and J by 2 bases, with 17 bases between. CDR1 and CDR2 from the germline V gene are DFQATT and SNEGSKA (reference sequence). This CDR3 is 15 amino acids long. CDR3 sequence (DNA): TGCAGTGCTAGTAACCACCAAGGGGCGGCCTACGAGCAGTACTTC. Translating gives CSASNHQGAAYEQYF.

The chain is built from TRBV7-2 and TRBJ1-3; 9 bases agree with TRBD1. The V and J ends lost 8 bases and 2 bases, in that order; junction bases with no gene match: 7. The CDR3 totals 15 residues. The V gene's germline CDR1 is SGHTA and CDR2 FQGNSA. The CDR3 sequence is CASGWRQGAGNTIYF. Written as DNA, the CDR3 is TGTGCCAGCGGATGGAGACAGGGGGCTGGAAACACCATATATTTT.

This clonotype was seen many times. The chain links TRBV15 to TRBJ2-5; D perhaps matches TRBD2 (6 bases). CDR1 and CDR2 (germline): LNHNV, YYDKDF (reference sequence). With 5 bases removed from V and 2 bases from J, the gap between germline ends came to 15 bases. CDR3 length: 15 amino acids. This CDR3 reads CATSRGGNTQETQYF. In DNA form, the CDR3 reads TGTGCCACCAGCCGAGGAGGGAACACACAAGAGACCCAGTACTTC.

This clonotype has at least ten counts. The chain is built from TRBV3-1 and TRBJ2-2; the D gene is possibly TRBD1 (6 bases). From germline, CDR1 is LGHDT and CDR2 YNNKEL (reference sequence). V gave up 5 bases and J gave up 6 bases, with 13 bases separating them. This CDR3 is 14 amino acids long. Written as DNA, the CDR3 is TGTGCCAGCAGCGAGTCAGGGGAACCCGGGGAGCTGTTTTTT. Amino acid sequence: CASSESGEPGELFF.

This clonotype was seen at least ten times. The V call is TRBV25-1, the J call TRBJ2-1; 9 bases map to TRBD1. The CDR3 extends over 15 amino acids. The J segment lost 8 bases and the V segment lost 3 bases, leaving 8 bases of the junction unmatched. CDR1 and CDR2 (germline): MGHDK, SYGVNS. This CDR3 reads CASSEGQGELDEQFF. The DNA of the CDR3 is TGTGCCAGCAGTGAGGGACAGGGTGAACTGGATGAGCAGTTCTTC.

This clonotype was counted only a few times. The rearrangement links TRBV11-2 to TRBJ2-3, with a weak D call TRBD1 (6 bases). V lost 2 bases and J 3 bases, leaving 18 bases between the germline ends. This CDR3 spans 17 amino acids. CDR1 and CDR2 from the germline V gene are SGHAT and FQNNGV. The CDR3 nucleotides read TGTGCCAGCAGCTTACGAGAGGGTTTACAGGGTACAGATACGCAGTATTTT. Translated, it gives CASSLREGLQGTDTQYF. Drawing the rest from reference TRBV11-2 and TRBJ2-3, the complete variable domain is EAGVAQSPRYKIIEKRQSVAFWCNPISGHATLYWYQQILGQGPKLLIQFQNNGVVDDSQLPKDRFSAERLKGVDSTLKIQPAKLEDSAVYLCASSLREGLQGTDTQYFGPGTRLTVL.

There are many counts of this clonotype. The V and J genes are TRBV7-9 and TRBJ1-4; 8 positions agree with TRBD1. V shed 5 bases, J shed 7 bases, and the junction held 6 bases outside the gene matches. The length of the CDR3 is 14 residues. The germline V gene has CDR1 SEHNR and CDR2 FQNEAQ (reference sequence). The CDR3 sequence is CASSQDREGEKLFF. CDR3 sequence (DNA): TGTGCCAGCAGCCAGGACAGGGAAGGTGAAAAACTGTTTTTT. The full variable domain, rest sourced from reference TRBV7-9 and TRBJ1-4, is DTGVSQNPRHKITKRGQNVTFRCDPISEHNRLYWYRQTLGQGPEFLTYFQNEAQLEKSRLLSDRFSAERPKGSFSTLEIQRTEQGDSAMYLCASSQDREGEKLFFGSGTQLSVL.

This clonotype turned up a few times. The chain couples TRBV20-1 to TRBJ1-1; D is uncertain. The CDR3 is 12 amino acids. The germline V and J ends were trimmed by 3 bases and 2 bases, with 7 bases remaining between them. CDR1 and CDR2 from the germline V gene are DFQATT and SNEGSKA (reference sequence). The CDR3 sequence: CSARFTNTEAFF. As DNA, the CDR3 is TGCAGTGCTAGGTTTACCAACACTGAAGCTTTCTTT.

The chain uses TRBV4-1 and TRBJ1-1, with D unclear. The ends were cut back, 3 bases at V and 1 base at J, with 12 bases in the middle. The CDR3 is 15 residues long. Germline CDR1 reads MGHRA; CDR2 reads YSYEKL. The CDR3 bases are TGCGCCAGCAGCCACCCTAGAGGGCCGAACACTGAAGCTTTCTTT. Encoded protein: CASSHPRGPNTEAFF.

In this sample, this clonotype turned up a few times. V gene TRBV6-5 combines with J gene TRBJ2-5, with 9 bases fitting TRBD2. After removal of 2 bases from V and 4 bases from J, the junction contained 2 bases not matched to a gene. This CDR3 spans 14 amino acids. Looked up from germline, CDR1 is MNHEY and CDR2 is SVGAGI. CDR3 in DNA: TGTGCCAGCAGTTACCTAGCGGGGACAGAGACCCAGTACTTC. This encodes CASSYLAGTETQYF.

This clonotype was detected a few times. This rearrangement joins TRBV20-1 to TRBJ2-1; TRBD2 matches 7 bases. The CDR3 is 15 amino acids. Germline values: CDR1 DFQATT, CDR2 SNEGSKA (reference sequence). V was clipped by 2 bases and J by 4 bases; unmatched bases: 8. The CDR3 DNA follows: TGCAGTGCTAGATTGGCGGGGGTGTTATACAATGAGCAGTTCTTC. Residues: CSARLAGVLYNEQFF.

This clonotype was seen a handful of times. The chain employs TRBV29-1 and TRBJ2-3; TRBD1 is a possible D gene (6 bases). Germline V CDR1 and CDR2: SQVTM, ANQGSEA. V was shortened by 5 bases and J by 5 bases, with 11 bases between the two germline ends. The CDR3 runs 12 residues. The CDR3 region has the DNA TGCAGCGTTAAAAGGGGACAAGATACGCAGTATTTT. Protein product: CSVKRGQDTQYF.

The chain has TRBV7-9 and TRBJ2-5; unclear D gene. This CDR3 is built from 14 residues. Deletions cut 5 bases from V and 0 bases from J, with 10 bases between. Germline assignment: CDR1 SEHNR and CDR2 FQNEAQ (reference sequence). The CDR3 region has the DNA TGTGCCAGCAGCAAAACCCGGGACCAAGAGACCCAGTACTTC. Protein product: CASSKTRDQETQYF.

This clonotype was counted between two and nine times. J is TRBJ2-7 and V is TRBV6-2 or TRBV6-3, with 8 bases lining up with TRBD1. Germline values: CDR1 MNHEY, CDR2 SVGEGT. The CDR3 contains 12 residues. V lost 9 bases, J lost 6 bases, and 7 bases stayed unmatched. The CDR3 nucleotides read TGTGCCAGGAGACAGGGGAGAGGCGAGCAGTACGTC. This sequence encodes CARRQGRGEQYV.

This clonotype was seen more than once but under ten times. The chain employs TRBV27 and TRBJ1-5; TRBD1 matches at 8 bases. J was trimmed by 4 bases and V by 1 base; bases with no gene match: 6. Germline assignment: CDR1 MNHEY and CDR2 SMNVEV (reference sequence). The CDR3 loop spans 16 amino acids. CDR3 DNA sequence: TGTGCCAGCAGTTTATTAGCCGGACAGGGAAATCAGCCCCAGCATTTT. Amino acids: CASSLLAGQGNQPQHF.

This clonotype was picked up a small number of times. The CDR3 spells CASSLLTGPSNQPQHF. The CDR3 region has the DNA TGTGCCAGCAGCTTACTTACAGGACCGAGCAATCAGCCCCAGCATTTT. The V call is TRBV11-2, the J call TRBJ1-5, with TRBD1 as a possible D gene (5 bases). The CDR3 covers 16 residues. Looked up from germline, CDR1 is SGHAT and CDR2 is FQNNGV. V was pared by 2 bases and J by 1 base, with 12 bases between.

In its sample, this clonotype was seen a few times. V usage is TRBV7-2 and J usage is TRBJ2-2, with D possibly matching TRBD2 (6 bases). The CDR3 consists of 16 residues. Between the trimmed V and J ends, which lost 5 bases and 4 bases, there was a span of 17 bases. CDR1 and CDR2 from the germline V gene are SGHTA and FQGNSA. CDR3 bases: TGTGCCAGCAGCGCTAGCGTAGGGAGAAGCACCGGGGAGCTGTTTTTT. Its translation is CASSASVGRSTGELFF.

The chain is built from TRBV20-1 and TRBJ2-2; 7 nucleotides align to TRBD2. There are 12 residues in the CDR3. Per germline, CDR1 DFQATT and CDR2 SNEGSKA (reference sequence). V was pared by 5 bases and J by 6 bases, with 3 bases of the junction left unmatched. The CDR3 loop reads CSAERGSGELFF. CDR3 bases: TGCAGTGCTGAGCGGGGATCCGGGGAGCTGTTTTTT.

This clonotype was recorded many times. The chain links TRBV28 to TRBJ2-3; TRBD1 agrees at 9 bases. V shed 3 bases, J shed 4 bases, and the junction held 8 bases outside the gene matches. The CDR3 sequence is 16 residues long. The germline V gene encodes CDR1 MDHEN and CDR2 SYDVKM. The CDR3 loop reads CASSFPRQGGADTQYF. CDR3 in DNA: TGTGCCAGCAGTTTCCCGCGACAGGGGGGTGCAGATACGCAGTATTTT.

The chain employs TRBV7-2 and TRBJ1-4; 8 positions agree with TRBD1. This CDR3 comprises 15 residues. V dropped 1 base and J dropped 4; count of bases not matched to a gene: 2. Germline lookup yields CDR1 SGHTA and CDR2 FQGNSA. The CDR3 DNA is TGTGCCAGCAGCTTAGTGACAGGGGATAATGAAAAACTGTTTTTT. It encodes CASSLVTGDNEKLFF.

This clonotype was counted only a few times. The chain uses TRBV7-2 and TRBJ2-1; the D gene is possibly TRBD2 (6 bases). V dropped 1 base and J dropped 15 bases, with 13 bases sitting between them. CDR1 SGHTA and CDR2 FQGNSA come from the germline V gene. The length of the CDR3 is 12 residues. CDR3 DNA sequence: TGTGCCAGCAGCTTAGGAAGCTTGGGGGGGTTCTTC. Protein: CASSLGSLGGFF.

The chain is built from TRBV28 and TRBJ1-5; D unclear. Trimming cost V 2 bases and J 1 base, with 9 bases left between them. Germline-derived CDR1 and CDR2 are MDHEN and SYDVKM. This CDR3 is 15 amino acids long. The CDR3 coding sequence is TGTGCCAGCAGTTTACTGATGAGGAGCAATCAGCCCCAGCATTTT. Amino acid sequence: CASSLLMRSNQPQHF.

For this clonotype: A single base separates this from a much larger clone, so it may be a read error. This chain links TRBV6-2 or TRBV6-3 with TRBJ2-2, with D hard to call. The CDR3 length is 13 residues. The germline V gene encodes CDR1 MNHEY and CDR2 SVGEGT. With 6 bases removed from V and 1 base from J, the gap between germline ends came to 6 bases. This chain's CDR3 is CASRAENTGELFF. The CDR3 DNA sequence: TGTGCCAGCAGGGCAGAGAACACCGGGGAGCTGTTTTTT.

This clonotype was detected many times. The genes are TRBV7-8 and TRBJ1-2; weak D call: TRBD1 (6 bases). The V gene's germline CDR1 is SGHVS and CDR2 FQNEAQ. V was shortened by 5 bases and J by 4 bases, with 17 bases between the two germline ends. This CDR3 is built from 15 residues. The CDR3 DNA sequence: TGTGCCAGCAGCCCTTACAGGGACGCTCTCTATGGCTACACCTTC. It yields the protein CASSPYRDALYGYTF.